Listed below are T cell receptor beta chains from one sample, sequenced in a study of blood T cell repertoires in COVID-19. Sequencing used immunoSEQ multiplex PCR; TCRdb keeps in-frame clones, though not all of them. The sample consists of 65,000 to 80,000 clones, 88% of them appearing once. The sequenced sample consisted of peripheral blood. These receptors originate from a man between 65 and 80 years old with active or convalescent COVID-19. The conserved cysteine and the conserved F or W are not part of the CDR3 here. The order of the fields is CDR3 protein, V gene, D gene. A D gene is named only where the DNA matches it firmly.

ASSLAGFGEKLF TRBV11-2 NA
ASSLWGGRGNQPQH TRBV28 NA
AWSAFGAGELF TRBV30 NA
ASSFTGSTDTQY TRBV5-4 NA
ASSEGVEVTYEQY TRBV2 NA
ASSLDTGGEETQY TRBV5-1 TRBD1
ASSSYSYEQY TRBV28 NA
ASSLGLAKNIQY TRBV5-1 NA
ASTLGGGVAKNIQY TRBV11-2 TRBD2
ASSLTGTGVGTEAF TRBV13 TRBD1
ASSLNIPYEQY TRBV12-3/TRBV12-4 NA
ASSQDLLPGDTQY TRBV14 NA
ASSLGLAGATDTQY TRBV5-1 TRBD2
ASSSGTNTEAF TRBV2 NA
ASSLRQGSHRLYNEQF TRBV16 TRBD1
ATSREGLAGASSYNEQF TRBV15 TRBD2
ASRSALVRPYEQY TRBV6-5 NA
ASSRSPGTSYSEQF TRBV3-1/TRBV3-2 TRBD2
ASSLSLARRREQY TRBV27 NA
ASSQPWDRGGLPEQF TRBV4-1 TRBD1
ASSSRTGGTNQPQH TRBV6-5 TRBD1
ASSLQGSNTEAF TRBV7-3 NA
ASSKGQGRTAGELF TRBV5-1 TRBD1
ASSEDRVFNEQF TRBV5-5 TRBD1
ASSLEASGFTDTQY TRBV5-1 TRBD2
ASSSTGPNEKLF TRBV28 TRBD1
ASSFSGTPSTDTQY TRBV5-1 TRBD2
ASSRAGASYEQY TRBV5-1 NA
ASSLTDRAHQPQH TRBV6-5 TRBD1
ASKGPGNNQPQH TRBV6-6 NA
ASSPRGSSGTTDTQY TRBV28 TRBD2
AWKGLAANTGELF TRBV30 TRBD2
ASSFPQGTNEKLF TRBV28 TRBD1
ASSINTQARAGANVLT TRBV19 NA
ASSRTSGGAEQF TRBV19 TRBD2
ASSLVAGETGELF TRBV7-2 TRBD2
ASSERTSGSLEQF TRBV10-2 TRBD2
ASTPRGISYNEQF TRBV4-1 NA
ASSPPLGEGNHNEQF TRBV14 TRBD2
ASSPEFSGNTIY TRBV5-1 NA
ASSQETVYGNTIY TRBV4-2 NA